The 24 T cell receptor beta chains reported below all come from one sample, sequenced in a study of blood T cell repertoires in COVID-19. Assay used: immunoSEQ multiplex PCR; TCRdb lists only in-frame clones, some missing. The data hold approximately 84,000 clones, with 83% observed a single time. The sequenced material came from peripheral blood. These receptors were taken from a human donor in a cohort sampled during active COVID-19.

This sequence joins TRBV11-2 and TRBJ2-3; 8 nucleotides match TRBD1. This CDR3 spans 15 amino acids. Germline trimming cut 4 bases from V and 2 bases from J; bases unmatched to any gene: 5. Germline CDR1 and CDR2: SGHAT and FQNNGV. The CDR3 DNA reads TGTGCCAGCAGCTCCGACAGGGGACCCACAGATACGCAGTATTTT. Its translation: CASSSDRGPTDTQYF.

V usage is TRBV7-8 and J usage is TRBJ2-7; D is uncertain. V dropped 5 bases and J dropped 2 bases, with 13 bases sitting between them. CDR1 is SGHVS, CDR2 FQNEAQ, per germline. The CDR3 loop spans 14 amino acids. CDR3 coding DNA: TGTGCCAGCAGCCAAGAAGCGAAAGCCTACGAGCAGTACTTC. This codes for CASSQEAKAYEQYF.

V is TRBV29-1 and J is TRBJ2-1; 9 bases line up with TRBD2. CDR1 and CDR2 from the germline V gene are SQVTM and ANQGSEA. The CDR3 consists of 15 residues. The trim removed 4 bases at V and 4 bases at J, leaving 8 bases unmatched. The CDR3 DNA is TGCAGCGTTGGGTTAGCGGGGGCGAATTACAATGAGCAGTTCTTC. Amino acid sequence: CSVGLAGANYNEQFF.

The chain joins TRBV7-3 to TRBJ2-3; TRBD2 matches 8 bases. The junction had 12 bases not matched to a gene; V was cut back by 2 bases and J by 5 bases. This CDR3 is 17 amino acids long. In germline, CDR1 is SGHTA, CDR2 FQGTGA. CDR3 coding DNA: TGTGCCAGCAGCTTAGCGGGGGGACCGAAGCGTGGAGATACGCAGTATTTT. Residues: CASSLAGGPKRGDTQYF.

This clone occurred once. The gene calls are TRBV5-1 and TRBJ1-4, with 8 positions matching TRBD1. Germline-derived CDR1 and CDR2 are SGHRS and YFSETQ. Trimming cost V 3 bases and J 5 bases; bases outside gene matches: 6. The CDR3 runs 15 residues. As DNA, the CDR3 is TGCGCCAGCAGCTCCCTGACAGGGGACAATGAAAAACTGTTTTTT. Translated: CASSSLTGDNEKLFF.

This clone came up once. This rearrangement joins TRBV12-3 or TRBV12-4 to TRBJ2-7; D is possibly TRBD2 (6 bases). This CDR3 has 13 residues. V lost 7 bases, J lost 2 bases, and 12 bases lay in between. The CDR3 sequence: CASTGTGTYEQYF. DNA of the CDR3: TGTGCCAGCACCGGGACTGGAACCTACGAGCAGTACTTC.

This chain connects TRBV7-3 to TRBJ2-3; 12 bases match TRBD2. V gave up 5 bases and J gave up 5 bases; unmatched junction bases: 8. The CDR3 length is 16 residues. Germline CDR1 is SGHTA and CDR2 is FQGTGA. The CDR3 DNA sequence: TGTGCCAGCAGCCCCTCTAGCGGGGGGGCGGGAGATACGCAGTATTTT. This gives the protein CASSPSSGGAGDTQYF.

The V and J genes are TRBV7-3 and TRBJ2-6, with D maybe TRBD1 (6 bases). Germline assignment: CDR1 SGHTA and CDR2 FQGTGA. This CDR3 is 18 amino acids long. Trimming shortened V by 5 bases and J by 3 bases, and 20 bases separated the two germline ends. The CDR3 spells CASSRQAFILGGANVLTF. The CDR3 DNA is TGTGCCAGCAGCCGACAGGCCTTTATTTTGGGTGGGGCCAACGTCCTGACTTTC.

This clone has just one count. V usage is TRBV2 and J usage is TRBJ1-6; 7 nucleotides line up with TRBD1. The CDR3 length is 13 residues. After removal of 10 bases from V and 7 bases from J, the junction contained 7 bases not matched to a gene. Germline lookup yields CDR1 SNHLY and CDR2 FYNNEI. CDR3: CANSGTENSPLHF. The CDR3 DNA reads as TGTGCCAACTCCGGGACAGAGAATTCACCCCTCCACTTT.

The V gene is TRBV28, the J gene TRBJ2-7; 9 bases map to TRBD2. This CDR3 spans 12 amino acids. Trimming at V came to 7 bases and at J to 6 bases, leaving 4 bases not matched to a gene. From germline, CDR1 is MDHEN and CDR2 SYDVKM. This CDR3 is CASIAGASEQYF. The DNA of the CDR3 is TGTGCCAGCATAGCGGGAGCCTCCGAGCAGTACTTC.

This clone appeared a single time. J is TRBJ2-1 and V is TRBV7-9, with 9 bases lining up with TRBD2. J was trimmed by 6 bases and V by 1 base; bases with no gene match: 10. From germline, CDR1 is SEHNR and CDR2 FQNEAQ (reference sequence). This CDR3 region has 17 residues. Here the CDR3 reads CASSLVGGTSQTNEQFF. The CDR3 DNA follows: TGTGCCAGCAGCTTAGTAGGGGGGACTAGCCAGACCAATGAGCAGTTCTTC.

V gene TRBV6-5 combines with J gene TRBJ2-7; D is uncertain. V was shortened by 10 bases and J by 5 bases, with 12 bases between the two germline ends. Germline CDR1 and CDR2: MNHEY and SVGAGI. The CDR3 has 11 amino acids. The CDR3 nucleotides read TGTGCCACCGCCCAGAACGACGAGCAGTACTTC. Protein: CATAQNDEQYF.

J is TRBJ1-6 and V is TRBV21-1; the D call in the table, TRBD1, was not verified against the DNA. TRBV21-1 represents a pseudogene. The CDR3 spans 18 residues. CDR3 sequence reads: CASSKGRDRGDYNSPLHF. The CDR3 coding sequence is TGTGCCAGCAGCAAAGGGCGGGACAGGGGCGACTATAATTCACCCCTCCACTTT.

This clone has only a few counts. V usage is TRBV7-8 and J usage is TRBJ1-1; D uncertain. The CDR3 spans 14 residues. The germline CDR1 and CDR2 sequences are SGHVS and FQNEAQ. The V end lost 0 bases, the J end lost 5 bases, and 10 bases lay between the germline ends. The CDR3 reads CASSLARGGTEAFF. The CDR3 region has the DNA TGTGCCAGCAGCTTAGCTCGGGGAGGTACTGAAGCTTTCTTT.

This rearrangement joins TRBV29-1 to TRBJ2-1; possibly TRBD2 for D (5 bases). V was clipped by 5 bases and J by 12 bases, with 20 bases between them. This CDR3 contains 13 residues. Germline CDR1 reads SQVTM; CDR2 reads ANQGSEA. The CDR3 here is CSVRETNLAGQFF. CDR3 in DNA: TGCAGCGTTCGAGAGACAAATTTGGCGGGGCAGTTCTTC.

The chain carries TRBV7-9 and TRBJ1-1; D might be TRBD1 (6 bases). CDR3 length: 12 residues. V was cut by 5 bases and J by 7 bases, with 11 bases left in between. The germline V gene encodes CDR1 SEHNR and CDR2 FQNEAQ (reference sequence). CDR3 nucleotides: TGTGCCAGCAGCCCCGGACAGATTGAAGCTTTCTTT. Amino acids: CASSPGQIEAFF.

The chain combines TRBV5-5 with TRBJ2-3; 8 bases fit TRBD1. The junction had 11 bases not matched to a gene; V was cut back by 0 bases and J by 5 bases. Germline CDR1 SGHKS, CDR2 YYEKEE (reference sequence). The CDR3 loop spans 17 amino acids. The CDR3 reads CASSLALYGTGQDTQYF. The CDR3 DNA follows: TGTGCCAGCAGCTTGGCCCTATATGGGACAGGCCAAGATACGCAGTATTTT.

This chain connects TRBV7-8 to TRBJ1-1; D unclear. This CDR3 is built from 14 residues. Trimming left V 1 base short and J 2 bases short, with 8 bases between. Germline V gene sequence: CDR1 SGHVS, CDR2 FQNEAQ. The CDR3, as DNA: TGTGCCAGCAGCTTAGGGGCAGTTAACACTGAAGCTTTCTTT. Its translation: CASSLGAVNTEAFF.

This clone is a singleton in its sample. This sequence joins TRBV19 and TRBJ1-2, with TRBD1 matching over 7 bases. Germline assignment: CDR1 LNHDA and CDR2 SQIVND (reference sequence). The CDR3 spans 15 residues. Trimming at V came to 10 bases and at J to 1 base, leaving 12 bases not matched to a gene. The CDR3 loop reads CATQVAQGDNYGYTF. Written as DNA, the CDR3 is TGTGCCACCCAGGTCGCCCAGGGGGATAACTATGGCTACACCTTC.

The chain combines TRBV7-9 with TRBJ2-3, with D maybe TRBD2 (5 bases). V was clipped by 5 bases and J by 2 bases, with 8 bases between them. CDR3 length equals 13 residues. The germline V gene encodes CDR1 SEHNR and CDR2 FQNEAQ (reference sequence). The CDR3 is CASSRRDTDTQYF. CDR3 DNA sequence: TGTGCCAGCAGCCGCCGGGACACAGATACGCAGTATTTT. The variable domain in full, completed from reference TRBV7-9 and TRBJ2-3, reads DTGVSQNPRHKITKRGQNVTFRCDPISEHNRLYWYRQTLGQGPEFLTYFQNEAQLEKSRLLSDRFSAERPKGSFSTLEIQRTEQGDSAMYLCASSRRDTDTQYFGPGTRLTVL.

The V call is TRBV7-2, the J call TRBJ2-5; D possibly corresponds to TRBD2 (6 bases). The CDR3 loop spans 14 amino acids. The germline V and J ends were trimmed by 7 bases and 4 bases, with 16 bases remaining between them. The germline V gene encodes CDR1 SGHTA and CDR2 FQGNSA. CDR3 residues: CASTPLGGRETQYF. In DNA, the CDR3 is TGTGCCAGCACTCCCCTCGGGGGTAGAGAGACCCAGTACTTC. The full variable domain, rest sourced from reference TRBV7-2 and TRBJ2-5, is GAGVSQSPSNKVTEKGKDVELRCDPISGHTALYWYRQSLGQGLEFLIYFQGNSAPDKSGLPSDRFSAERTGGSVSTLTIQRTQQEDSAVYLCASTPLGGRETQYFGPGTRLLVL.

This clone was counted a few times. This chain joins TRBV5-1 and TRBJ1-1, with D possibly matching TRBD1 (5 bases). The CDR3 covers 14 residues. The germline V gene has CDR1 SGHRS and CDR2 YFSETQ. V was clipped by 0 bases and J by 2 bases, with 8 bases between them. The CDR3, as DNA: TGCGCCAGCAGCTTGGCGACAGCTAACACTGAAGCTTTCTTT. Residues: CASSLATANTEAFF.

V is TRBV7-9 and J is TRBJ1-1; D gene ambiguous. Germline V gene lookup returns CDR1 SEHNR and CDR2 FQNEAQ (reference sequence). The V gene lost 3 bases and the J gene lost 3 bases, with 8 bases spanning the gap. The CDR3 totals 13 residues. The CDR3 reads CASSFISDTEAFF. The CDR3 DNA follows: TGTGCCAGCAGCTTTATATCGGACACTGAAGCTTTCTTT. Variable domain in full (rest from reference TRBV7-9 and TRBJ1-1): DTGVSQNPRHKITKRGQNVTFRCDPISEHNRLYWYRQTLGQGPEFLTYFQNEAQLEKSRLLSDRFSAERPKGSFSTLEIQRTEQGDSAMYLCASSFISDTEAFFGQGTRLTVV.

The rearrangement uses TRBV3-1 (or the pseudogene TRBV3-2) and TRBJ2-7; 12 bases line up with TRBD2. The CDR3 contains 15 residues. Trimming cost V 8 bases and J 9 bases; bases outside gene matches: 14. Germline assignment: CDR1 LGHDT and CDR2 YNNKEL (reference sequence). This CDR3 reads CASPGGLAGSKRQYF. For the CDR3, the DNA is TGTGCCAGCCCCGGGGGACTAGCGGGTTCTAAACGGCAGTACTTC.